This T cell receptor beta chain is from a study of circulating and synovial CD4+ cells in juvenile arthritis. Using immunoSEQ multiplex PCR, the repertoire was profiled, and TCRdb retains in-frame clones only, with some absent. Of about 14,000 clones listed, approximately 83% were seen once; the top ten hold more than 3.5%. This clone was recorded only once. This CDR3 is also generated by other DNA sequences in the sample. From germline, CDR1 is SEHNR and CDR2 FQNEAQ (reference sequence). The CDR3 sequence is 16 residues long. V shed 0 bases and J shed 1 base, with 7 bases lying between them. This clonotype was obtained from a human patient with juvenile idiopathic arthritis. Some clones in this sample may be carry-over from other donors' samples. The sample taken for sequencing was CD4+ T cells from synovial fluid. The chain joins TRBV7-9 to TRBJ1-6; D not certain. CDR3: CASSLARSSYNSPLHF. CDR3 DNA: TGTGCCAGCAGCTTAGCGAGATCGTCCTATAATTCACCCCTCCACTTT.